This T cell receptor (beta chain) was found in a study of chemoradiotherapy in HPV16-positive cancers. Whole-study findings and limits: Non-HPV-specific T cells did not expand in tumors during treatment, whereas candidate HPV-specific clones and E7-related motifs did.

Points on this clone: Its antigen remains unidentified.

Using immunoSEQ multiplex PCR, the repertoire was profiled, and TCRdb retains in-frame clones only, with some absent. The sample has 25,000 to 35,000 clones; approximately 80% are singletons. Looked up from germline, CDR1 is MNHEY and CDR2 is SVGAGI. Trimming removed 7 bases at V and 4 bases at J, with 14 bases between. This CDR3 is built from 14 residues. The chain is built from TRBV6-5 and TRBJ1-5; D perhaps matches TRBD1 (5 bases). The sequence came from a human donor with HPV-associated anogenital cancer. Sequencing was performed on blood, taken from a patient who underwent chemoradiotherapy. Here the CDR3 DNA reads TGTGCCAGCAAATCCGGGACGGCGAATCAGCCCCAGCATTTT. It translates to CASKSGTANQPQHF.